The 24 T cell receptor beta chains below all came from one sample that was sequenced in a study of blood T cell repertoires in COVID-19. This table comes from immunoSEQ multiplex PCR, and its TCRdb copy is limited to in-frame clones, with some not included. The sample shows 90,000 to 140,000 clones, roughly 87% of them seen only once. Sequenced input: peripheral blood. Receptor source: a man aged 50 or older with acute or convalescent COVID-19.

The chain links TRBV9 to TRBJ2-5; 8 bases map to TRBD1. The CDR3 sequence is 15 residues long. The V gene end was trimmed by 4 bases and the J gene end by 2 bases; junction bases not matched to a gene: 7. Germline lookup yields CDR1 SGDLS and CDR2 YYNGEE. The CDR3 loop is CASSPRTGIQETQYF. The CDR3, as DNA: TGTGCCAGCAGCCCCCGGACAGGGATACAAGAGACCCAGTACTTC.

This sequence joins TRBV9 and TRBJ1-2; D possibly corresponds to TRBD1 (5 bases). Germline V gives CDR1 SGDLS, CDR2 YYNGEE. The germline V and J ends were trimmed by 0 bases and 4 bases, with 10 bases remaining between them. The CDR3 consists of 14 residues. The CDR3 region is CASSVEGTGYGYTF. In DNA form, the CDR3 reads TGTGCCAGCAGCGTAGAGGGAACAGGCTATGGCTACACCTTC.

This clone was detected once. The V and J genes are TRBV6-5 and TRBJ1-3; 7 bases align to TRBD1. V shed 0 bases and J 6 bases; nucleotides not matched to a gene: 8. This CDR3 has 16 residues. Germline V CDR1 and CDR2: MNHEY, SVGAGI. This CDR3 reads CASSYSARGKLNTIYF. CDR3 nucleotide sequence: TGTGCCAGCAGTTACTCAGCCAGGGGGAAACTAAACACCATATATTTT.

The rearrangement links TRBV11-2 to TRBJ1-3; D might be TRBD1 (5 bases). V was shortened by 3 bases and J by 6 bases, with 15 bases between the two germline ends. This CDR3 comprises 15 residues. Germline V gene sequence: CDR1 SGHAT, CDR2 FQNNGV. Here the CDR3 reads CASSFFYGGTNTIYF. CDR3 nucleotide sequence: TGTGCCAGCAGCTTCTTCTACGGGGGGACAAACACCATATATTTT.

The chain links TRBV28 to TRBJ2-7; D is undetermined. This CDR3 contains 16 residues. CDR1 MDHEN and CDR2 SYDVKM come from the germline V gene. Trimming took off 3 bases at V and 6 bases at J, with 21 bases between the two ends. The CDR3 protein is CASSFPSGSPVGEQYF. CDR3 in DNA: TGTGCCAGCAGTTTCCCCTCGGGTTCCCCGGTGGGCGAGCAGTACTTC.

The CDR3 here is CASSYSGTGRGGELFF. The CDR3 region has the DNA TGTGCCAGCAGTTACTCTGGGACAGGGCGGGGCGGGGAGCTGTTTTTT. The chain has TRBV6-5 and TRBJ2-2; 9 bases are shared with TRBD1. The germline V gene encodes CDR1 MNHEY and CDR2 SVGAGI. The CDR3 sequence is 16 residues long. V dropped 0 bases and J dropped 7; count of bases not matched to a gene: 6.

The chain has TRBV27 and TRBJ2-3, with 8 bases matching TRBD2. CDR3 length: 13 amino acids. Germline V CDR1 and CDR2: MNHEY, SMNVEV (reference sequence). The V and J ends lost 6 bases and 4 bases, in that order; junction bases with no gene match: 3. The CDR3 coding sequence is TGTGCCAGCAGAACCGGGGGGGCAGATACGCAGTATTTT. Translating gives CASRTGGADTQYF.

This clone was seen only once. CDR3 residues: CASSIWAGQGDEQYF. For the CDR3, the DNA is TGTGCCAGTAGTATTTGGGCGGGACAGGGGGACGAGCAGTACTTC. The V and J genes are TRBV19 and TRBJ2-7, with 11 bases matching TRBD1. Per germline, CDR1 LNHDA and CDR2 SQIVND (reference sequence). Germline trimming cut 3 bases from V and 5 bases from J; bases unmatched to any gene: 6. The length of the CDR3 is 15 residues.

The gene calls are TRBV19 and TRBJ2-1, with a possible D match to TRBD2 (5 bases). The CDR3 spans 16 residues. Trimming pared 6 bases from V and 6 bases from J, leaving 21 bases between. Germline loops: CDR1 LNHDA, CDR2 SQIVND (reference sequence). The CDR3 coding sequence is TGTGCCAGTAGCCCGAGGCGGCACGGGATCTCCAATGAGCAGTTCTTC. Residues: CASSPRRHGISNEQFF. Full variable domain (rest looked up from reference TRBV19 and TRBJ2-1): DGGITQSPKYLFRKEGQNVTLSCEQNLNHDAMYWYRQDPGQGLRLIYYSQIVNDFQKGDIAEGYSVSREKKESFPLTVTSAQKNPTAFYLCASSPRRHGISNEQFFGPGTRLTVL.

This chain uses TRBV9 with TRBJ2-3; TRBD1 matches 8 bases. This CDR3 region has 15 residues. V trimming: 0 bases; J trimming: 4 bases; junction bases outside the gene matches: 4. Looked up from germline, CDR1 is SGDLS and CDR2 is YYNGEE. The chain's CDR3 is CASSVGQGAPDTQYF. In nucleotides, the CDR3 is TGTGCCAGCAGCGTAGGGCAGGGGGCGCCAGATACGCAGTATTTT. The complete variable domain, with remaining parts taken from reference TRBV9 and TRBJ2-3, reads DSGVTQTPKHLITATGQRVTLRCSPRSGDLSVYWYQQSLDQGLQFLIQYYNGEERAKGNILERFSAQQFPDLHSELNLSSLELGDSALYFCASSVGQGAPDTQYFGPGTRLTVL.

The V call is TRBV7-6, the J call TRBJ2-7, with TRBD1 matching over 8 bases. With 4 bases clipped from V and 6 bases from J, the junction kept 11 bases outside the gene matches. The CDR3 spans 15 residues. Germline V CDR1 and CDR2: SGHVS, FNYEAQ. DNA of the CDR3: TGTGCCAGCAGCTCTTCACTCAATACAGGGGGCGAGCAGTACTTC. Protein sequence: CASSSSLNTGGEQYF.

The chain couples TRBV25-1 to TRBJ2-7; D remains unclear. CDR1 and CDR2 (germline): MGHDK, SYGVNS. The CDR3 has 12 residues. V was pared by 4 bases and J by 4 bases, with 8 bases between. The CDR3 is CASSGLLYEQYF. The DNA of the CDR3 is TGTGCCAGCAGTGGACTTTTGTACGAGCAGTACTTC.

CDR3 in DNA: TGTGCCAGTAGTATTCTGGCGGGCGGGCCAGATACGCAGTATTTT. It specifies CASSILAGGPDTQYF. The chain has TRBV19 and TRBJ2-3; D may be TRBD2 (5 bases). V dropped 3 bases and J dropped 4 bases, with 14 bases sitting between them. The length of the CDR3 is 15 residues. CDR1 is LNHDA and CDR2 is SQIVND in the germline V gene (reference sequence). The full variable domain, in which reference TRBV19 and TRBJ2-3 provide the parts outside the CDR3, is DGGITQSPKYLFRKEGQNVTLSCEQNLNHDAMYWYRQDPGQGLRLIYYSQIVNDFQKGDIAEGYSVSREKKESFPLTVTSAQKNPTAFYLCASSILAGGPDTQYFGPGTRLTVL.

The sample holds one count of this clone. The CDR3 DNA is TGTGCCAGCAGTGAATGGAGGGCGGAAGCTTTCTTT. Its protein product is CASSEWRAEAFF. The V and J genes are TRBV2 and TRBJ1-1; D uncertain. V was clipped by 2 bases and J by 8 bases, with 9 bases between them. CDR1 and CDR2 from the germline V gene are SNHLY and FYNNEI. This CDR3 has 12 amino acids.

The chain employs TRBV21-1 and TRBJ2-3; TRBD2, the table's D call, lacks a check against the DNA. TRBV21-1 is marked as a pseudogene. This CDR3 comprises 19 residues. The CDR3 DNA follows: TGTGCCAGCAGCAAAGTCTTTACAGGGCCAGCGGGACCCACAGATACGCAGTATTTT. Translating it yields CASSKVFTGPAGPTDTQYF.

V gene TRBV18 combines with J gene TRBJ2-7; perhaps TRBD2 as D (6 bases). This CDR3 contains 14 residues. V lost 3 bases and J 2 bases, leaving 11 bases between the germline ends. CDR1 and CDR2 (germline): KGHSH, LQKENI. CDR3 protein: CASSPGGIAYEQYF. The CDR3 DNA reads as TGTGCCAGCTCACCGGGGGGAATAGCCTACGAGCAGTACTTC.

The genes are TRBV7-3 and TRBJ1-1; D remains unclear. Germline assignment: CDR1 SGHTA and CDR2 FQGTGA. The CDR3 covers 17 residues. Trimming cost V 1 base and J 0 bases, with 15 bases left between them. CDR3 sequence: CASSLIPGGSLNTEAFF. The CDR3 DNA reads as TGTGCCAGCAGCTTAATCCCCGGAGGAAGCTTGAACACTGAAGCTTTCTTT. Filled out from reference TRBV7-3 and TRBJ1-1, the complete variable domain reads GAGVSQTPSNKVTEKGKYVELRCDPISGHTALYWYRQSLGQGPEFLIYFQGTGAADDSGLPNDRFFAVRPEGSVSTLKIQRTERGDSAVYLCASSLIPGGSLNTEAFFGQGTRLTVV.

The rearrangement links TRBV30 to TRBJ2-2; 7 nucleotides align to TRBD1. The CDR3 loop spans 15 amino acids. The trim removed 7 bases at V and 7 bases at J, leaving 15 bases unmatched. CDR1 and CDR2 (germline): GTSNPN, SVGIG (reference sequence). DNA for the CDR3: TGTGCCTCATTCCAGACAGGGCCAGAACTCGGGGAGCTGTTTTTT. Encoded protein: CASFQTGPELGELFF.

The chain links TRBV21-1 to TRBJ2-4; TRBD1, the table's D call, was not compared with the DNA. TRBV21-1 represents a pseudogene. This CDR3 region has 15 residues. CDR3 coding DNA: TGTGCCAGCAGCCCCCGGGACAGGGCCAAAAACATTCAGTACTTC. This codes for CASSPRDRAKNIQYF.

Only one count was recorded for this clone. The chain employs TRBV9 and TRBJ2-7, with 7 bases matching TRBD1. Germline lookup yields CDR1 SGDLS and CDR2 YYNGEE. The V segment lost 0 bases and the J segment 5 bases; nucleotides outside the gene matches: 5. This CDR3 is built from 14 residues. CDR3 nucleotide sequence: TGTGCCAGCAGCGTAGCACAGGGGTCTGACGAGCAGTACTTC. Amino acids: CASSVAQGSDEQYF.

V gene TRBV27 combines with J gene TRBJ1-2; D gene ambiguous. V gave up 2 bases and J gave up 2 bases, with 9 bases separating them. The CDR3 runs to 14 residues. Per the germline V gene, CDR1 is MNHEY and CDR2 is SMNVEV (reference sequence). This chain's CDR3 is CASSLGRANYGYTF. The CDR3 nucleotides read TGTGCCAGCAGTTTAGGGAGGGCCAACTATGGCTACACCTTC.

CDR3: CATSGRTHYGYTF. The CDR3 bases are TGTGCCACCAGTGGCCGGACACACTATGGCTACACCTTC. The rearrangement uses TRBV24-1 and TRBJ1-2; D possibly corresponds to TRBD1 (5 bases). This CDR3 region has 13 residues. Trimming pared 5 bases from V and 3 bases from J, leaving 9 bases between. In germline, CDR1 is KGHDR, CDR2 SFDVKD.

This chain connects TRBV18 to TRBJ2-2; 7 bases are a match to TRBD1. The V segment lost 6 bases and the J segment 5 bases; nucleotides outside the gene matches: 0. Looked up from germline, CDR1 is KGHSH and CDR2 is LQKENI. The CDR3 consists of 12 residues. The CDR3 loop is CASSDRTGELFF. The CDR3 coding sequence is TGTGCCAGCTCGGACAGGACCGGGGAGCTGTTTTTT.

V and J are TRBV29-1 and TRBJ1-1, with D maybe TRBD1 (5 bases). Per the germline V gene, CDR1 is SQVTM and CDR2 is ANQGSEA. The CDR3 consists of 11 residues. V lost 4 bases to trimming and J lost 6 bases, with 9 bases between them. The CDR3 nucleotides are TGCAGCGTTGCCCCAGGGCCTGAAGCTTTCTTT. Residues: CSVAPGPEAFF.